These 27 T cell receptor beta chains came from one sample sequenced in a study of cytomegalovirus exposure and HLA in healthy donors. The assay was immunoSEQ multiplex PCR, and TCRdb's table has in-frame clones only and misses some. The data hold approximately 120,000 clones, with roughly 90% observed a single time. The specimen sequenced was PBMCs. These receptors originate from a woman aged 18-35 years in good health and CMV-seronegative.

The V call is TRBV28, the J call TRBJ1-1, with no clear D. The CDR3 spans 15 residues. Germline V gene lookup returns CDR1 MDHEN and CDR2 SYDVKM. V lost 6 bases, J lost 0 bases, and 14 bases lay in between. CDR3 sequence: CASSSSTLVNTEAFF. For the CDR3, the DNA is TGTGCCAGCAGCTCTTCGACACTCGTGAACACTGAAGCTTTCTTT. Filled out from reference TRBV28 and TRBJ1-1, the complete variable domain reads DVKVTQSSRYLVKRTGEKVFLECVQDMDHENMFWYRQDPGLGLRLIYFSYDVKMKEKGDIPEGYSVSREKKERFSLILESASTNQTSMYLCASSSSTLVNTEAFFGQGTRLTVV.

CDR3 bases: TGTGCCAGCAGTGAAGACAGTCAGAACACTGAAGCTTTCTTT. It yields the protein CASSEDSQNTEAFF. V is TRBV2 and J is TRBJ1-1; unclear D gene. CDR1 is SNHLY and CDR2 is FYNNEI in the germline V gene. The CDR3 consists of 14 residues. The V end was cut by 1 base, the J end by 1 base, with 7 bases between.

The chain recombines TRBV27 with TRBJ1-1; 10 bases line up with TRBD1. This CDR3 spans 17 amino acids. The germline gives CDR1 MNHEY, CDR2 SMNVEV (reference sequence). V dropped 5 bases and J dropped 4; count of bases not matched to a gene: 13. CDR3 region: CASSPILRDRGSTEAFF. The CDR3 bases are TGTGCCAGCAGTCCCATCCTCCGGGACAGGGGTTCCACTGAAGCTTTCTTT.

The chain combines TRBV10-1 with TRBJ1-1; tentative D call: TRBD1 (6 bases). The CDR3 has 15 amino acids. CDR1 and CDR2 from the germline V gene are WNHNN and SYGVQD (reference sequence). The V gene lost 0 bases and the J gene lost 4 bases, with 12 bases spanning the gap. The CDR3 sequence is CASSESRGMATEAFF. DNA for the CDR3: TGCGCCAGCAGTGAGTCTAGGGGGATGGCCACTGAAGCTTTCTTT.

This rearrangement joins TRBV5-4 to TRBJ2-7; D not resolved. This CDR3 is 14 amino acids long. V was clipped by 2 bases and J by 2 bases, with 11 bases between them. CDR1 SGHNT and CDR2 YYREEE come from the germline V gene (reference sequence). CDR3: CASSFNADTYEQYF. The CDR3 region has the DNA TGTGCCAGCAGCTTCAACGCAGATACCTACGAGCAGTACTTC.

The V and J genes are TRBV27 and TRBJ1-5; D gene uncertain. CDR3 length equals 13 residues. The germline V gene encodes CDR1 MNHEY and CDR2 SMNVEV (reference sequence). V lost 3 bases to trimming and J lost 11 bases, with 14 bases between them. The CDR3 sequence: CASSFTGPAAQHF. The CDR3 DNA sequence: TGTGCCAGCAGTTTTACTGGCCCCGCGGCCCAGCATTTT.

The genes are TRBV11-2 and TRBJ1-4; D may be TRBD1 (6 bases). Per the germline V gene, CDR1 is SGHAT and CDR2 is FQNNGV. V lost 4 bases and J lost 0, with 18 bases in between. This CDR3 has 18 amino acids. CDR3 amino acids: CASSSLRDMLSTNEKLFF. CDR3 sequence (DNA): TGTGCCAGCAGCTCCCTCCGGGACATGCTATCAACTAATGAAAAACTGTTTTTT.

The CDR3: CASLNPGHNEQYF. CDR3 coding DNA: TGTGCCAGCCTAAACCCGGGACACAACGAGCAGTACTTC. V usage is TRBV27 and J usage is TRBJ2-7, with D possibly matching TRBD1 (6 bases). CDR1 is MNHEY and CDR2 is SMNVEV in the germline V gene (reference sequence). Trimming cost V 8 bases and J 5 bases, with 16 bases left between them. This CDR3 is built from 13 residues.

The chain joins TRBV7-6 to TRBJ2-7, with 10 bases identical to TRBD1. V lost 0 bases to trimming and J lost 4 bases; unmatched junction nucleotides: 0. CDR1 and CDR2 from the germline V gene are SGHVS and FNYEAQ. This CDR3 spans 14 amino acids. The CDR3 here is CASSLADRGYEQYF. The CDR3 nucleotides read TGTGCCAGCAGCTTAGCGGACAGGGGGTACGAGCAGTACTTC.

V gene TRBV5-4 combines with J gene TRBJ2-7; 8 positions agree with TRBD1. V lost 5 bases to trimming and J lost 7 bases; unmatched junction nucleotides: 8. CDR1 is SGHNT and CDR2 is YYREEE in the germline V gene (reference sequence). The CDR3 runs to 13 residues. The DNA for the CDR3 is TGTGCCAGCAGGTCGGGACAGGCCAGGGAGCAGTACTTC. Its translation: CASRSGQAREQYF.

The chain carries TRBV19 and TRBJ1-2, with 7 bases that match TRBD1. Trimming at V came to 7 bases and at J to 0 bases, leaving 8 bases not matched to a gene. Germline CDR1 LNHDA, CDR2 SQIVND (reference sequence). This CDR3 is built from 15 residues. The CDR3 sequence: CASNQQGRPNYGYTF. The CDR3 nucleotides are TGTGCCAGTAACCAACAGGGGCGGCCTAACTATGGCTACACCTTC.

CDR3 DNA: TGTGCCAGCAGTTACGAACGCGGCTACGAGCAGTACTTC. Amino acids: CASSYERGYEQYF. The chain combines TRBV6-5 with TRBJ2-7; D not certain. CDR1 is MNHEY and CDR2 is SVGAGI in the germline V gene. The CDR3 runs 13 residues. Trimming stripped 2 bases from V and 3 bases from J, with 8 bases between.

The chain carries TRBV2 and TRBJ1-5, with a weak D call TRBD1 (6 bases). CDR3 length: 13 amino acids. V was cut by 8 bases and J by 6 bases, with 14 bases left in between. Germline V CDR1 and CDR2: SNHLY, FYNNEI. For the CDR3, the DNA is TGTGCCAGCGGTTACAGGGTGGGTCAGCCCCAGCATTTT. Translating it yields CASGYRVGQPQHF.

The rearrangement links TRBV7-6 to TRBJ2-7; 7 bases match TRBD2. The CDR3 is 14 residues long. V shed 5 bases, J shed 3 bases, and the junction held 7 bases outside the gene matches. The germline gives CDR1 SGHVS, CDR2 FNYEAQ. DNA for the CDR3: TGTGCCAGCAGCAAAGAGACTAGCAACTACGAGCAGTACTTC. Translation: CASSKETSNYEQYF.

The genes are TRBV7-9 and TRBJ1-1; no clear D gene. The V gene's germline CDR1 is SEHNR and CDR2 FQNEAQ (reference sequence). V was shortened by 1 base and J by 5 bases, with 8 bases between the two germline ends. The CDR3 length is 13 residues. CDR3 coding DNA: TGTGCCAGCAGCTTAGTTACCGAGACTGAAGCTTTCTTT. Its translation: CASSLVTETEAFF.

The CDR3 spells CSQGLAGTDTQYF. The CDR3 DNA sequence: TGCAGCCAGGGACTAGCGGGGACAGATACGCAGTATTTT. The rearrangement links TRBV29-1 to TRBJ2-3; 13 bases map to TRBD2. Germline CDR1 is SQVTM and CDR2 is ANQGSEA. The CDR3 extends over 13 amino acids. V lost 8 bases, J lost 3 bases, and 2 bases stayed unmatched.

This chain links TRBV10-3 with TRBJ2-2; no reliable D call. This CDR3 region has 13 residues. Germline-derived CDR1 and CDR2 are ENHRY and SYGVKD. V lost 6 bases, J lost 4 bases, and 9 bases lay in between. CDR3 in DNA: TGTGCCATCAGCCCCAAGCGCACCGGGGAGCTGTTTTTT. It yields the protein CAISPKRTGELFF.

This chain connects TRBV10-2 to TRBJ2-1, with D maybe TRBD2 (5 bases). CDR3 length: 12 residues. The germline V gene has CDR1 WSHSY and CDR2 SAAADI. Trimming took 7 bases from V and 10 from J, leaving 14 bases between them. The CDR3: CASMFGRREQFF. The DNA for the CDR3 is TGCGCCAGCATGTTTGGGAGACGGGAGCAGTTCTTC.

The DNA of the CDR3 is TGTGCCAGCAGTAGTATCGGGGAGCGTCCCTACGAGCAGTACTTC. Its protein product is CASSSIGERPYEQYF. This chain joins TRBV28 and TRBJ2-7; the D gene is possibly TRBD2 (5 bases). The CDR3 length is 15 residues. The ends were cut back, 5 bases at V and 2 bases at J, with 16 bases in the middle. Germline V CDR1 and CDR2: MDHEN, SYDVKM.

The gene calls are TRBV6-5 and TRBJ1-1; D remains ambiguous. V was clipped by 4 bases and J by 7 bases, with 10 bases between them. CDR1 is MNHEY, CDR2 SVGAGI, per germline. CDR3 length equals 12 residues. In DNA, the CDR3 is TGTGCCAGCAGTTCGATCACAGATGAAGCTTTCTTT. Translating it yields CASSSITDEAFF.

The V gene is TRBV5-4, the J gene TRBJ2-3, with TRBD2 identical over 10 bases. Germline lookup yields CDR1 SGHNT and CDR2 YYREEE (reference sequence). V shed 4 bases, J shed 6 bases, and the junction held 14 bases outside the gene matches. There are 17 residues in the CDR3. The CDR3 protein is CASSLAVLTSGTDTQYF. The CDR3 DNA follows: TGTGCCAGCAGCCTTGCTGTCCTCACTAGCGGGACGGATACGCAGTATTTT.

The V gene is TRBV5-1, the J gene TRBJ2-2, with D unresolved. Trimming removed 4 bases at V and 1 base at J, with 5 bases between. This CDR3 region has 13 residues. The germline gives CDR1 SGHRS, CDR2 YFSETQ. CDR3 in amino acids: CASSGRNTGELFF. The CDR3 DNA reads TGCGCCAGCAGCGGCAGGAACACCGGGGAGCTGTTTTTT.

This clone has only a few counts. This rearrangement joins TRBV6-5 to TRBJ1-2; unclear D gene. V dropped 0 bases and J dropped 5 bases, with 10 bases sitting between them. The CDR3 is 14 amino acids. Germline-derived CDR1 and CDR2 are MNHEY and SVGAGI. DNA for the CDR3: TGTGCCAGCAGTTACTCGAGAACAGCTTATGGCTACACCTTC. It encodes CASSYSRTAYGYTF.

The J gene is TRBJ2-7, the V gene TRBV7-6; possibly TRBD2 for D (5 bases). The CDR3 runs 15 residues. With 1 base removed from V and 6 bases from J, the gap between germline ends came to 16 bases. Looked up from germline, CDR1 is SGHVS and CDR2 is FNYEAQ. CDR3 sequence reads: CASSLGEFGYSEQYF. The CDR3 nucleotides read TGTGCCAGCAGCTTAGGGGAGTTCGGGTACAGCGAGCAGTACTTC.

The gene calls are TRBV4-1 and TRBJ2-7, with TRBD1 identical over 9 bases. In germline, CDR1 is MGHRA, CDR2 YSYEKL. There are 16 residues in the CDR3. The junction had 8 bases not matched to a gene; V was cut back by 1 base and J by 4 bases. The CDR3 region has the DNA TGCGCCAGCAGCCAAGCAAACAGGGGGCGCCCGTACGAGCAGTACTTC. It yields the protein CASSQANRGRPYEQYF.

The rearrangement links TRBV5-4 to TRBJ2-1, with unresolved D. The CDR3 totals 12 residues. Per the germline V gene, CDR1 is SGHNT and CDR2 is YYREEE (reference sequence). Trimming shortened V by 4 bases and J by 8 bases, and 10 bases separated the two germline ends. DNA for the CDR3: TGTGCCAGCAGCGCCGAAAGCTATGAGCAGTTCTTC. Translation: CASSAESYEQFF.

The genes are TRBV21-1 and TRBJ2-4; TRBD2 is the table's D call and was not checked against the DNA. TRBV21-1 is marked as a pseudogene. This CDR3 spans 17 amino acids. The CDR3 loop reads CASSIRGVVEAKNIQYF. The CDR3 DNA reads as TGTGCCAGCAGCATTCGGGGGGTAGTGGAGGCCAAAAACATTCAGTACTTC.